These 16 T cell receptor beta chains share one sample of origin, sequenced in a study of response to subunit inactivated influenza vaccine. One entry per CDR3 protein results from TCRdb running MiXCR on the RT-PCR reads. The sample has approximately 730,000 distinct CDR3 sequences; about 15% are singletons. This specimen was PBMCs from blood, taken 14 to 15 days before vaccination. These receptors originate from a man over 45 who received an inactivated influenza vaccine.

This clonotype turned up a few times. The chain has TRBV29-1 and TRBJ1-1; a possible D gene is TRBD1 (6 bases). The V end was cut by 7 bases, the J end by 4 bases, with 16 bases between. The CDR3 consists of 13 residues. Germline loops: CDR1 SQVTM, CDR2 ANQGSEA. The DNA for the CDR3 is TGCAGCGGCCAACAGGGAAGTAGCACTGAAGCTTTCTTT. Protein product: CSGQQGSSTEAFF. The entire variable domain, with the rest obtained from reference TRBV29-1 and TRBJ1-1, is as follows: SAVISQKPSRDICQRGTSLTIQCQVDSQVTMMFWYRQQPGQSLTLIATANQGSEATYESGFVIDKFPISRPNLTFSTLTVSNMSPEDSSIYLCSGQQGSSTEAFFGQGTRLTVV.

This clonotype has just a few counts. The chain joins TRBV10-3 to TRBJ2-3; unclear D gene. Germline lookup yields CDR1 ENHRY and CDR2 SYGVKD. The CDR3 has 14 residues. Trimming removed 0 bases from V and 3 bases from J, with 7 bases in between. CDR3 in DNA: TGTGCCATCAGTGAGTCTGCTTATACAGATACGCAGTATTTT. Residues: CAISESAYTDTQYF.

This clonotype showed up many times. The J gene is TRBJ2-7, the V gene TRBV6-2 or TRBV6-3, with D tentatively TRBD1 or TRBD2 (5 bases each). Germline values: CDR1 MNHEY, CDR2 SVGEGT. V lost 2 bases, J lost 0 bases, and 14 bases lay in between. The CDR3 is 16 residues long. This CDR3 reads CASSYEWGKSSYEQYF. In DNA, the CDR3 is TGTGCCAGCAGTTACGAATGGGGGAAGAGCTCCTACGAGCAGTACTTC.

This clonotype was found a few times. V gene TRBV30 combines with J gene TRBJ1-1; D gene unclear. The CDR3 sequence is 13 residues long. V gave up 1 base and J gave up 4 bases, with 10 bases separating them. Germline V gives CDR1 GTSNPN, CDR2 SVGIG (reference sequence). CDR3: CAWSGLRGTEAFF. The CDR3 nucleotides read TGTGCCTGGAGTGGTCTAAGAGGCACTGAAGCTTTCTTT. Supplemented by reference TRBV30 and TRBJ1-1, the full variable domain reads SQTIHQWPATLVQPVGSPLSLECTVEGTSNPNLYWYRQAAGRGLQLLFYSVGIGQISSEVPQNLSASRPQDRQFILSSKKLLLSDSGFYLCAWSGLRGTEAFFGQGTRLTVV.

This clonotype was found many times. The chain's CDR3 is CASSLDPVVNYEQYF. As DNA, the CDR3 is TGTGCCAGCAGCTTAGATCCTGTTGTCAACTACGAGCAGTACTTC. The V and J genes are TRBV7-2 and TRBJ2-7; no clear D. Germline V gene sequence: CDR1 SGHTA, CDR2 FQGNSA. V was pared by 1 base and J by 3 bases, with 13 bases between. The CDR3 sequence is 15 residues long.

This clonotype occurred a few times. The chain joins TRBV11-2 to TRBJ2-1, with D hard to call. This CDR3 region has 14 residues. Deletions cut 5 bases from V and 0 bases from J, with 8 bases between. The germline V gene has CDR1 SGHAT and CDR2 FQNNGV. CDR3 DNA: TGTGCCAGCAGCCGGGTCGGCTCCTACAATGAGCAGTTCTTC. Translated: CASSRVGSYNEQFF.

This clonotype was seen a handful of times. The chain combines TRBV28 with TRBJ2-1; no firm D call. V shed 7 bases and J shed 12 bases, with 16 bases lying between them. Germline assignment: CDR1 MDHEN and CDR2 SYDVKM. This CDR3 has 12 residues. The CDR3 here is CASNGPPGWQFF. The CDR3 bases are TGTGCCAGCAACGGGCCACCCGGTTGGCAGTTCTTC.

J is TRBJ1-6 and V is TRBV10-3; no clear D gene. V lost 3 bases to trimming and J lost 8 bases, with 14 bases between them. The germline V gene encodes CDR1 ENHRY and CDR2 SYGVKD. The CDR3 loop spans 15 amino acids. The CDR3 bases are TGTGCCATCAGTGATTGGGCTAGGAAGGATTCACCCCTCCACTTT. Its protein is CAISDWARKDSPLHF.

The CDR3 protein is CASSILAGGPSGRETQYF. CDR3 coding DNA: TGTGCCAGCAGTATCTTAGCGGGAGGGCCCTCCGGTAGAGAGACCCAGTACTTC. V gene TRBV27 combines with J gene TRBJ2-5; 11 nucleotides line up with TRBD2. CDR1 is MNHEY and CDR2 is SMNVEV in the germline V gene (reference sequence). V lost 5 bases and J lost 4; bases outside the gene matches: 15. The CDR3 runs 18 residues.

This clonotype has a count of ten or more. This rearrangement joins TRBV5-1 to TRBJ1-2; TRBD1 matches 8 bases. V shed 4 bases, J shed 4 bases, and the junction held 9 bases outside the gene matches. The CDR3 spans 15 residues. Germline loops: CDR1 SGHRS, CDR2 YFSETQ. The CDR3 region has the DNA TGCGCCAGCAGCGGAGATGGACAGGGCGGCTATGGCTACACCTTC. It yields the protein CASSGDGQGGYGYTF. Together with reference TRBV5-1 and TRBJ1-2, the CDR3 gives the full variable domain: KAGVTQTPRYLIKTRGQQVTLSCSPISGHRSVSWYQQTPGQGLQFLFEYFSETQRNKGNFPGRFSGRQFSNSRSEMNVSTLELGDSALYLCASSGDGQGGYGYTFGSGTRLTVV.

This sequence joins TRBV5-1 and TRBJ1-6, with 7 nucleotides matching TRBD1. Germline V lookup: CDR1 SGHRS, CDR2 YFSETQ. The CDR3 is made up of 13 amino acids. V trimming: 3 bases; J trimming: 10 bases; junction bases outside the gene matches: 4. The CDR3 DNA reads as TGCGCCAGCAGCTCGACAGGGAAATCACCCCTCCACTTT. It specifies CASSSTGKSPLHF.

This clonotype was recorded a few times. The chain links TRBV29-1 to TRBJ1-4; D may be TRBD1 (5 bases). With 4 bases removed from V and 2 bases from J, the gap between germline ends came to 14 bases. Germline CDR1 SQVTM, CDR2 ANQGSEA. The CDR3 consists of 15 residues. The CDR3 DNA sequence: TGCAGCGTTGGGGTGAGAGGGGACACTAATGAAAAACTGTTTTTT. Translation gives CSVGVRGDTNEKLFF.

The chain recombines TRBV9 with TRBJ2-7; no firm D call. The germline V gene has CDR1 SGDLS and CDR2 YYNGEE. V lost 0 bases and J lost 5, with 18 bases in between. This CDR3 has 16 amino acids. CDR3 sequence reads: CASSVATGSIRDEQYF. Here the CDR3 DNA reads TGTGCCAGCAGCGTAGCTACTGGTTCTATCCGCGACGAGCAGTACTTC.

This clonotype came up a few times. The chain links TRBV20-1 to TRBJ2-1, with no clear D. The CDR3 has 12 amino acids. The ends were cut back, 3 bases at V and 6 bases at J, with 9 bases in the middle. In germline, CDR1 is DFQATT, CDR2 SNEGSKA (reference sequence). CDR3 nucleotide sequence: TGCAGTGCTAGCTCCCCACCCAATGAGCAGTTCTTC. This gives the protein CSASSPPNEQFF.

This clonotype occurred a few times. The rearrangement links TRBV5-6 to TRBJ2-6, with 9 nucleotides matching TRBD1. The junction had 12 bases not matched to a gene; V was cut back by 0 bases and J by 8 bases. Germline lookup yields CDR1 SGHDT and CDR2 YYEEEE. The length of the CDR3 is 18 residues. The CDR3 DNA reads TGTGCCAGCAGCTTGGCCCGGGAAATAGGGACAGGGACCAACGTCCTGACTTTC. It translates to CASSLAREIGTGTNVLTF.

This clonotype was counted ten times or more. This chain connects TRBV12-3 or TRBV12-4 to TRBJ1-2; no reliable D call. Trimming shortened V by 3 bases and J by 4 bases, and 9 bases separated the two germline ends. There are 13 residues in the CDR3. CDR3 region: CASSLVNGYGYTF. The CDR3 DNA reads as TGTGCCAGCAGTTTGGTGAATGGCTATGGCTACACCTTC.